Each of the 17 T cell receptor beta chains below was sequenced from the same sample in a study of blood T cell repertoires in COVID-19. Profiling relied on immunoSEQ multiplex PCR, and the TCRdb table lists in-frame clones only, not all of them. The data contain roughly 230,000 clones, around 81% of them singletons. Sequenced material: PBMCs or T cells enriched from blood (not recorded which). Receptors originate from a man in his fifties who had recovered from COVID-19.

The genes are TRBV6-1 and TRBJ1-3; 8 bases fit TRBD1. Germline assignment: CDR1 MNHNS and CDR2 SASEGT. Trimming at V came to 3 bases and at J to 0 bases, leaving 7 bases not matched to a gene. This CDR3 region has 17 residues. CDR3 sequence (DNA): TGTGCCAGCAGTGAGTATGGACAGGGAACCTCTGGAAACACCATATATTTT. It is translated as CASSEYGQGTSGNTIYF.

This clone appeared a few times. The CDR3 DNA reads as TGTGCCAGCAGCCAACGGGCGGGGGGGATATATGGCTACACCTTC. The encoded protein is CASSQRAGGIYGYTF. The V and J genes are TRBV5-5 and TRBJ1-2; D perhaps matches TRBD1 (5 bases). This CDR3 comprises 15 residues. V lost 4 bases, J lost 5 bases, and 18 bases lay in between. CDR1 and CDR2 from the germline V gene are SGHKS and YYEKEE (reference sequence). Supplemented by reference TRBV5-5 and TRBJ1-2, the full variable domain reads DAGVTQSPTHLIKTRGQQVTLRCSPISGHKSVSWYQQVLGQGPQFIFQYYEKEERGRGNFPDRFSARQFPNYSSELNVNALLLGDSALYLCASSQRAGGIYGYTFGSGTRLTVV.

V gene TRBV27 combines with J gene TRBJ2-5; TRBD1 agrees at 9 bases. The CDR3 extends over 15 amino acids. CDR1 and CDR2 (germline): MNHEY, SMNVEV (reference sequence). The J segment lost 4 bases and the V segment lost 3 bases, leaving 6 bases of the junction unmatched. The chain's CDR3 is CASSFRTGVRETQYF. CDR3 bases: TGTGCCAGCAGTTTTAGGACAGGGGTTCGAGAGACCCAGTACTTC.

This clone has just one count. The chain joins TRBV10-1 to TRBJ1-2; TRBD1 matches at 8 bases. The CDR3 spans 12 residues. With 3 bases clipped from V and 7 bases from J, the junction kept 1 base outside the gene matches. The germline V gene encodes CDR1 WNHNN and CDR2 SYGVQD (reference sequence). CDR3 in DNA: TGCGCCAGCAGTGACGGGACAGGTGGCTACACCTTC. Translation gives CASSDGTGGYTF.

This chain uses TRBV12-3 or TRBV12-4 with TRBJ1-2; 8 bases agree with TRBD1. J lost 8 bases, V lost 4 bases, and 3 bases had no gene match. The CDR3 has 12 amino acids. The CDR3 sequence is CASSSGGAGYTF. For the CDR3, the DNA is TGTGCCAGCAGTTCAGGGGGCGCGGGCTACACCTTC.

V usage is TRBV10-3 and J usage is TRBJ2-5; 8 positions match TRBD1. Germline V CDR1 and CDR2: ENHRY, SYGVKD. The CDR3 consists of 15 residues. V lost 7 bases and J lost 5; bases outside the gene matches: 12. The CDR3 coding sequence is TGTGCCATCACCCTAGGACAGGGTGTAAGGGAGACCCAGTACTTC. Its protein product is CAITLGQGVRETQYF.

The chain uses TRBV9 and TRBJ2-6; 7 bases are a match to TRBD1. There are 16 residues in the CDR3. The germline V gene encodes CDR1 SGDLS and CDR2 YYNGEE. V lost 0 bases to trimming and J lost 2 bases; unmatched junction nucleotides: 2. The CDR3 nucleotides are TGTGCCAGCAGCGTAGGGGGGACAGCTGGGGCCAACGTCCTGACTTTC. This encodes CASSVGGTAGANVLTF.

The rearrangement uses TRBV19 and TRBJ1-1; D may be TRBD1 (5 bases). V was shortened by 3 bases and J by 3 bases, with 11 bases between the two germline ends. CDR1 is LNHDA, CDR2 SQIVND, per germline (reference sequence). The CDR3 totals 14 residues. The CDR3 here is CASSMRQGDTEAFF. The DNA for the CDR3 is TGTGCCAGTAGTATGCGCCAGGGTGACACTGAAGCTTTCTTT.

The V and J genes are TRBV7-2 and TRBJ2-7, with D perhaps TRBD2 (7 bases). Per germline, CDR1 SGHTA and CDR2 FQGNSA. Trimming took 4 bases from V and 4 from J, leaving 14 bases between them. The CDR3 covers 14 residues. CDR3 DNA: TGTGCCAGCAGCTCGGGGGGCGCTCAATACGAGCAGTACTTC. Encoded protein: CASSSGGAQYEQYF.

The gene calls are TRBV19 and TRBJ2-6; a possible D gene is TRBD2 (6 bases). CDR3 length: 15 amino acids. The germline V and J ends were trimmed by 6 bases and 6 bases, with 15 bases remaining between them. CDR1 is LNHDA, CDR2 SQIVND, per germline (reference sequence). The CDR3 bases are TGTGCCAGTAGGAGAGGGCGGGATGTGGCCAACGTCCTGACTTTC. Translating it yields CASRRGRDVANVLTF.

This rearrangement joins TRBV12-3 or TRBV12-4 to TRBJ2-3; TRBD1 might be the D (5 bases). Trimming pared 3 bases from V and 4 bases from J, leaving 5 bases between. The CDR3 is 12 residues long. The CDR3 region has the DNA TGTGCCAGCAGTTTCAGGGCAGATACGCAGTATTTT. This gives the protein CASSFRADTQYF.

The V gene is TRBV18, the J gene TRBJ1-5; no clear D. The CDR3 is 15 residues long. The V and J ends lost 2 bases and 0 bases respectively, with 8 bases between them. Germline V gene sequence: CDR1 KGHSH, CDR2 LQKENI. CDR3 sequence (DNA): TGTGCCAGCTCACCAATCCCAGGTAGCAATCAGCCCCAGCATTTT. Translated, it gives CASSPIPGSNQPQHF.

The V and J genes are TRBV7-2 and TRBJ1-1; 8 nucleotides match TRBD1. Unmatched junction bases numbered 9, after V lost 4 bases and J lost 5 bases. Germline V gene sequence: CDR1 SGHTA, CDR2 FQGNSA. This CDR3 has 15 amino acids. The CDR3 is CASSYRTGIGTEAFF. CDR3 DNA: TGTGCCAGCAGCTACCGGACAGGGATCGGGACTGAAGCTTTCTTT.

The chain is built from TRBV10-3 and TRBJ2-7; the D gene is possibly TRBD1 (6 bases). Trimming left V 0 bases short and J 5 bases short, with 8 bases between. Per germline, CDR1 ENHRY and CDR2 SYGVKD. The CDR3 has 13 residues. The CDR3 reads CAISESPGDEQYF. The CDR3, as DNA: TGTGCCATCAGTGAGTCACCAGGGGACGAGCAGTACTTC.

The CDR3 sequence: CASSFSGTASTDTQYF. The CDR3 DNA reads TGTGCCAGCAGCTTCTCTGGGACAGCTAGCACAGATACGCAGTATTTT. This chain connects TRBV7-3 to TRBJ2-3; 7 nucleotides line up with TRBD1. The CDR3 spans 16 residues. V lost 3 bases, J lost 0 bases, and 6 bases stayed unmatched. Germline V gene sequence: CDR1 SGHTA, CDR2 FQGTGA.

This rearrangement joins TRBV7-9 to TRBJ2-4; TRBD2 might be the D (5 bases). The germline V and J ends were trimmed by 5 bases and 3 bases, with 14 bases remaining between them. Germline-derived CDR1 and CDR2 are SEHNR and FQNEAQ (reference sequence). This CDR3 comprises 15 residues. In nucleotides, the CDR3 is TGTGCCAGCAGCGTAACGGACTGGGACAAAAACATTCAGTACTTC. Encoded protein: CASSVTDWDKNIQYF.

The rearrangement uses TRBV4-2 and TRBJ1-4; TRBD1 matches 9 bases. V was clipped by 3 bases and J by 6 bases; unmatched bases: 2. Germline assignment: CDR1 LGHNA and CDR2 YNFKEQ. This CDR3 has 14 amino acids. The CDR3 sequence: CASSHRDRDEKLFF. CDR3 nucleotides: TGTGCCAGCAGCCATCGGGACAGGGATGAAAAACTGTTTTTT.